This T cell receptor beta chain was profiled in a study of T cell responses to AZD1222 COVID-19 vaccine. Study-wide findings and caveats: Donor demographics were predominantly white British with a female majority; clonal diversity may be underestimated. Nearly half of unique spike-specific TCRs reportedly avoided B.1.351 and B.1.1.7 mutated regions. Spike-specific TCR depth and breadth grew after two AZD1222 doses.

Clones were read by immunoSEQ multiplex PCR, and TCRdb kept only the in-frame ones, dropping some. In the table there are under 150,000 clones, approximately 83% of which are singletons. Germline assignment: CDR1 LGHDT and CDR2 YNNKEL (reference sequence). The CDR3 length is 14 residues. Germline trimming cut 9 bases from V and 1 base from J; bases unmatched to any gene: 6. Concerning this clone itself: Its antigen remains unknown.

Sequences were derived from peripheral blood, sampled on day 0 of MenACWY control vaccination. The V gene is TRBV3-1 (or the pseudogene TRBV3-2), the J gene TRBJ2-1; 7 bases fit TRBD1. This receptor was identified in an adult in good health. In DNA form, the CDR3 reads TGTGCCAGTACTGGGGACAGTTCCTACAATGAGCAGTTCTTC. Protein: CASTGDSSYNEQFF.